The present TCR beta chain was sequenced within a study of identical twins. Study-level findings and limits: Zero-insertion results could be subject to partial confounding by invariant MAIT and iNKT cells. Beta out-of-frame sequences showed weaker excess twin sharing. Donors were not followed over many years; analysis was cross-sectional.

This clonotype was counted many times. The target antigen is unknown. The V end was cut by 4 bases, the J end by 0 bases, with 14 bases between. The CDR3 runs to 16 residues. CDR1 is SGHTA, CDR2 FQGTGA, per germline. It was template switching that added a universal primer site, and there were unique molecular identifiers on the cDNA. TCRdb processed the 5' RACE reads anew with MiXCR; each CDR3 protein has one entry. Here the sample spans under 350,000 distinct CDR3 sequences, roughly 9.7% being singletons. These same records also appear under a second study, on yellow fever vaccine responses in identical twins.

Specimen: CD8+ T cells sorted from blood. The J gene is TRBJ2-3, the V gene TRBV7-3, with D possibly matching TRBD2 (5 bases). This receptor was obtained from a woman aged 18-29 years in good health. The CDR3 DNA reads TGTGCCAGCAGCTCTCTAGGGAGTTATAGCACAGATACGCAGTATTTT. Its protein is CASSSLGSYSTDTQYF.